A single sample is the source of the 21 T cell receptor beta chains below, sequenced in a study of CD8 T cells in Susac syndrome. The RNA input was roughly 0.45 to 1 ug, and it was reverse transcribed with random hexamers. TCRdb re-called the immunoSEQ multiplex PCR reads through MiXCR, storing one row per CDR3 protein. The repertoire holds approximately 170,000 distinct CDR3 sequences, with roughly 94% as singletons. Sequencing was carried out using CD4+ T cells from PBMCs. The receptors originated from a human donor with multiple sclerosis.

This clonotype turned up a few times. This chain links TRBV4-3 with TRBJ1-5; D is uncertain. Per the germline V gene, CDR1 is LGHNA and CDR2 is YSLEER. V was trimmed by 4 bases and J by 3 bases, leaving 10 bases between them. The CDR3 has 14 residues. CDR3 sequence: CASSPDGLNQPQHF. The DNA for the CDR3 is TGCGCCAGCAGCCCGGACGGACTCAATCAGCCCCAGCATTTT.

V gene TRBV12-3 or TRBV12-4 combines with J gene TRBJ2-1; D gene uncertain. V lost 5 bases and J 5 bases, leaving 10 bases between the germline ends. This CDR3 region has 13 residues. In DNA, the CDR3 is TGTGCCAGCAGTCTAACACTCCACAATGAGCAGTTCTTC. Amino acids: CASSLTLHNEQFF.

The chain employs TRBV5-8 and TRBJ1-1; possibly TRBD1 for D (6 bases). CDR1 and CDR2 from the germline V gene are SGHTS and YDEGEE. Trimming took 5 bases from V and 3 from J, leaving 11 bases between them. The CDR3 has 13 residues. The CDR3 here is CASSYRVDTEAFF. The CDR3 DNA reads TGTGCCAGCAGTTACAGGGTAGACACTGAAGCTTTCTTT. Drawing the rest from reference TRBV5-8 and TRBJ1-1, the complete variable domain is EAGVTQSPTHLIKTRGQQATLRCSPISGHTSVYWYQQALGLGLQFLLWYDEGEERNRGNFPPRFSGRQFPNYSSELNVNALELEDSALYLCASSYRVDTEAFFGQGTRLTVV.

The J gene is TRBJ2-5, the V gene TRBV10-2, with D perhaps TRBD1 or TRBD2 (6 bases each). The germline V gene has CDR1 WSHSY and CDR2 SAAADI. The ends were cut back, 4 bases at V and 3 bases at J, with 15 bases in the middle. This CDR3 is 15 amino acids long. DNA of the CDR3: TGCGCCAGCAGTGGGGGGCGGGACACCAAAGAGACCCAGTACTTC. This codes for CASSGGRDTKETQYF.

V usage is TRBV20-1 and J usage is TRBJ1-2; D may be TRBD1 (6 bases). The V and J ends lost 1 base and 4 bases respectively, with 13 bases between them. Germline values: CDR1 DFQATT, CDR2 SNEGSKA (reference sequence). The CDR3 contains 14 residues. The CDR3 region has the DNA TGCAGTGCTAGAGGAACAGGGTCTTCCTATGGCTACACCTTC. This sequence encodes CSARGTGSSYGYTF.

This CDR3 reads CASLLSSPYTDTQYF. The CDR3 DNA reads as TGCGCCAGCCTTCTTAGTAGCCCCTACACAGATACGCAGTATTTT. The chain links TRBV5-1 to TRBJ2-3; unclear D gene. The length of the CDR3 is 15 residues. The germline V and J ends were trimmed by 7 bases and 2 bases, with 17 bases remaining between them. The germline V gene has CDR1 SGHRS and CDR2 YFSETQ. The full variable domain, rest sourced from reference TRBV5-1 and TRBJ2-3, is KAGVTQTPRYLIKTRGQQVTLSCSPISGHRSVSWYQQTPGQGLQFLFEYFSETQRNKGNFPGRFSGRQFSNSRSEMNVSTLELGDSALYLCASLLSSPYTDTQYFGPGTRLTVL.

This rearrangement joins TRBV12-3 or TRBV12-4 to TRBJ2-7; TRBD1 might be the D (6 bases). V gave up 5 bases and J gave up 3 bases, with 8 bases separating them. The CDR3 runs 12 residues. CDR3: CASSQGFYEQYF. The CDR3 DNA reads as TGTGCCAGCAGTCAGGGGTTCTACGAGCAGTACTTC.

This clonotype was counted once. The chain is built from TRBV4-2 and TRBJ1-1, with D uncertain. The ends were cut back, 0 bases at V and 0 bases at J, with 14 bases in the middle. Germline loops: CDR1 LGHNA, CDR2 YNFKEQ. The CDR3 has 17 residues. The DNA for the CDR3 is TGTGCCAGCAGCCAAGATCGAGGCAGAGGGCTGAACACTGAAGCTTTCTTT. Amino acid sequence: CASSQDRGRGLNTEAFF.

V usage is TRBV7-9 and J usage is TRBJ2-7; a weak D match, TRBD2 (5 bases). CDR3 length: 16 residues. Germline lookup yields CDR1 SEHNR and CDR2 FQNEAQ (reference sequence). The V gene lost 3 bases and the J gene lost 4 bases, with 19 bases spanning the gap. CDR3 DNA sequence: TGTGCCAGCAGCTTGTCTCTCGGCACGGGGATGTACGAGCAGTACTTC. Translation: CASSLSLGTGMYEQYF.

This chain connects TRBV2 to TRBJ2-2; the match to TRBD1 covers 7 bases. This CDR3 spans 13 amino acids. From germline, CDR1 is SNHLY and CDR2 FYNNEI. Unmatched junction bases numbered 5, after V lost 4 bases and J lost 9 bases. Here the CDR3 reads CASSADRRWELFF. CDR3 in DNA: TGTGCCAGCAGTGCGGACAGGCGCTGGGAGCTGTTTTTT.

The chain has TRBV20-1 and TRBJ1-5, with 9 bases fitting TRBD1. The CDR3 is 14 residues long. J gave up 2 bases and V 3 bases, and 2 bases lay outside the gene matches. The V gene's germline CDR1 is DFQATT and CDR2 SNEGSKA (reference sequence). The DNA for the CDR3 is TGCAGTGCTAGTAGGACAGGGGGCAATCAGCCCCAGCATTTT. Translation gives CSASRTGGNQPQHF.

The gene calls are TRBV7-2 and TRBJ1-2; 7 nucleotides match TRBD1. Trimming at V came to 5 bases and at J to 5 bases, leaving 5 bases not matched to a gene. Germline loops: CDR1 SGHTA, CDR2 FQGNSA. The CDR3 spans 13 residues. DNA for the CDR3: TGTGCCAGCAGCCACGACAGGGCGTATGGCTACACCTTC. Protein sequence: CASSHDRAYGYTF.

The rearrangement links TRBV2 to TRBJ1-2; D may be TRBD1 (5 bases). This CDR3 has 13 residues. Trimming took 2 bases from V and 5 from J, leaving 9 bases between them. Germline V gives CDR1 SNHLY, CDR2 FYNNEI. The CDR3 reads CASSETGDYGYTF. CDR3 in DNA: TGTGCCAGCAGTGAAACAGGTGATTATGGCTACACCTTC.

The chain carries TRBV7-2 and TRBJ2-5, with a weak D call TRBD2 (6 bases). Trimming pared 7 bases from V and 10 bases from J, leaving 16 bases between. CDR1 is SGHTA and CDR2 is FQGNSA in the germline V gene. The CDR3 covers 12 residues. As DNA, the CDR3 is TGTGCCAGCACCGCCGGAGGGCGGAGCCAGTACTTC. This encodes CASTAGGRSQYF.

This chain joins TRBV6-5 and TRBJ2-7, with unresolved D. The germline V and J ends were trimmed by 2 bases and 1 base, with 6 bases remaining between them. This CDR3 is built from 13 residues. Germline V gene sequence: CDR1 MNHEY, CDR2 SVGAGI. The CDR3 is CASSYDVSYEQYF. DNA for the CDR3: TGTGCCAGCAGTTACGACGTGTCCTACGAGCAGTACTTC.

This chain's CDR3 is CASSPQTGQDQPQHF. The CDR3 nucleotides read TGTGCCAGCAGCCCGCAAACGGGACAGGATCAGCCCCAGCATTTT. This rearrangement joins TRBV7-8 to TRBJ1-5; TRBD1 matches 8 bases. This CDR3 comprises 15 residues. Germline V lookup: CDR1 SGHVS, CDR2 FQNEAQ. The V and J ends lost 5 bases and 5 bases, in that order; junction bases with no gene match: 8.

The rearrangement links TRBV20-1 to TRBJ1-5, with D possibly matching TRBD1 (5 bases). CDR3 size: 12 residues. V lost 2 bases to trimming and J lost 8 bases, with 10 bases between them. Looked up from germline, CDR1 is DFQATT and CDR2 is SNEGSKA (reference sequence). The CDR3 reads CSARSWGEPQHF. The CDR3, as DNA: TGCAGTGCTAGATCTTGGGGGGAGCCCCAGCATTTT.

The chain carries TRBV5-4 and TRBJ2-1; TRBD2 matches 9 bases. Germline V gene lookup returns CDR1 SGHNT and CDR2 YYREEE (reference sequence). The CDR3 totals 15 residues. The V and J ends lost 0 bases and 6 bases, in that order; junction bases with no gene match: 4. For the CDR3, the DNA is TGTGCCAGCAGCTTGGGAGCGGGAGGCTTCAATGAGCAGTTCTTC. Its translation: CASSLGAGGFNEQFF.

This clonotype was recorded once. V and J are TRBV4-2 and TRBJ2-1; D gene ambiguous. Per germline, CDR1 LGHNA and CDR2 YNFKEQ. The CDR3 totals 15 residues. Trimming took off 5 bases at V and 4 bases at J, with 15 bases between the two ends. CDR3: CASSAQRLGYNEQFF. In nucleotides, the CDR3 is TGTGCCAGCAGCGCCCAGAGGTTGGGGTACAATGAGCAGTTCTTC.

The chain joins TRBV6-1 to TRBJ2-7, with D perhaps matching TRBD1 or TRBD2 (5 bases each). The germline CDR1 and CDR2 sequences are MNHNS and SASEGT. V was clipped by 7 bases and J by 6 bases, with 19 bases between them. The CDR3 totals 14 residues. The CDR3 reads CASTPRDRFGEQYF. CDR3 DNA sequence: TGTGCCAGCACTCCACGGGACCGCTTTGGCGAGCAGTACTTC.

This clonotype was recorded once. The chain is built from TRBV7-2 and TRBJ2-5; no clear D. From germline, CDR1 is SGHTA and CDR2 FQGNSA. V was cut by 1 base and J by 5 bases, with 5 bases left in between. The CDR3 extends over 12 amino acids. In nucleotides, the CDR3 is TGTGCCAGCAGCTTAGTTTTGGAGACCCAGTACTTC. Residues: CASSLVLETQYF.